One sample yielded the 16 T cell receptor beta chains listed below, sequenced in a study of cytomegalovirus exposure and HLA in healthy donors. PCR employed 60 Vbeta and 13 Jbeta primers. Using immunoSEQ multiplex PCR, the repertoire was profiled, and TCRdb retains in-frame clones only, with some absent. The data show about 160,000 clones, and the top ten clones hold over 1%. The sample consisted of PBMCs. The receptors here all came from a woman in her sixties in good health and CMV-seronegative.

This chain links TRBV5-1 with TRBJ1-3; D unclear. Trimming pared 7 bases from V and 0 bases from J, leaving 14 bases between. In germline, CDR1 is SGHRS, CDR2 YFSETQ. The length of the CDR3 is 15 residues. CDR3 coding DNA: TGCGCCAGCTCACTGCTTAGTTCCTCTGGAAACACCATATATTTT. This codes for CASSLLSSSGNTIYF.

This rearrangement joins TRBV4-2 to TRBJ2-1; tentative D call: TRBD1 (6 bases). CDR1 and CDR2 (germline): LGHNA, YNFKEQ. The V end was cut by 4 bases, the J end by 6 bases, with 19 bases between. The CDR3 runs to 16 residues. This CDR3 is CASSPTWGPPTNEQFF. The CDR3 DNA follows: TGTGCCAGCAGCCCGACCTGGGGGCCCCCTACCAATGAGCAGTTCTTC.

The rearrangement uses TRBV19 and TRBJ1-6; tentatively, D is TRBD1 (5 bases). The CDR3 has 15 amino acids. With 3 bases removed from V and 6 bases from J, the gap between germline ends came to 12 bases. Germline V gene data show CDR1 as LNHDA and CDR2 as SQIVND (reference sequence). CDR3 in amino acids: CASSILQDGNSPLHF. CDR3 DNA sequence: TGTGCCAGTAGTATCTTACAGGACGGTAATTCACCCCTCCACTTT.

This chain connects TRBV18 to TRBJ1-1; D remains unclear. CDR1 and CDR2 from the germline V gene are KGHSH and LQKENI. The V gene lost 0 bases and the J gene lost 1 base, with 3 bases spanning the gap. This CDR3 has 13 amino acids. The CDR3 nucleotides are TGTGCCAGCTCACCACCCCAGAACACTGAAGCTTTCTTT. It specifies CASSPPQNTEAFF.

CDR3: CASSLSGTGHSGNTIYF. DNA for the CDR3: TGTGCCAGTAGTCTGTCCGGGACAGGACACTCTGGAAACACCATATATTTT. This sequence joins TRBV19 and TRBJ1-3; TRBD1 matches at 8 bases. This CDR3 comprises 17 residues. Germline-derived CDR1 and CDR2 are LNHDA and SQIVND (reference sequence). J was trimmed by 0 bases and V by 5 bases; bases with no gene match: 9.

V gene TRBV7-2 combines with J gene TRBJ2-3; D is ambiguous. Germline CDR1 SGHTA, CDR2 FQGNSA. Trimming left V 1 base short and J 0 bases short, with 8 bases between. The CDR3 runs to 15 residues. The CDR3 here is CASSLDRTSTDTQYF. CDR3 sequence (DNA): TGTGCCAGCAGCTTAGACCGAACTAGCACAGATACGCAGTATTTT.

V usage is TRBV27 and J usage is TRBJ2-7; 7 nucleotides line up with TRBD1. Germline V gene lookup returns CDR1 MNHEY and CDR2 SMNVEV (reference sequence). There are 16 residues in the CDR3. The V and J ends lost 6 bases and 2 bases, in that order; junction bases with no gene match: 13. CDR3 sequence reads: CASSLNWDSLTYEQYF. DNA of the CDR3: TGTGCCAGCAGCCTAAACTGGGACAGCTTAACCTACGAGCAGTACTTC.

The CDR3, as DNA: TGTGCCAGCTCACCACCGGACAGATTAGGCAATCAGCCCCAGCATTTT. It specifies CASSPPDRLGNQPQHF. The V and J genes are TRBV18 and TRBJ1-5, with D maybe TRBD1 (6 bases). The CDR3 is 16 residues long. The V gene's germline CDR1 is KGHSH and CDR2 LQKENI. V lost 0 bases to trimming and J lost 2 bases, with 11 bases between them.

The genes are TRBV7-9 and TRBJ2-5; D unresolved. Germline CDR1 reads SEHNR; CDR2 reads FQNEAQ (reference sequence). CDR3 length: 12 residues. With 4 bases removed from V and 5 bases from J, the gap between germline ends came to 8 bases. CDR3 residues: CASSSVLETQYF. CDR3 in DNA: TGTGCCAGCAGCTCAGTTCTGGAGACCCAGTACTTC.

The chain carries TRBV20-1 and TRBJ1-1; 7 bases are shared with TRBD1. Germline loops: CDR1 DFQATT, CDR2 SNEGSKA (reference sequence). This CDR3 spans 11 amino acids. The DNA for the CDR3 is TGCAACTTCCAGGGGGGCACTGAAGCTTTCTTT. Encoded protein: CNFQGGTEAFF.

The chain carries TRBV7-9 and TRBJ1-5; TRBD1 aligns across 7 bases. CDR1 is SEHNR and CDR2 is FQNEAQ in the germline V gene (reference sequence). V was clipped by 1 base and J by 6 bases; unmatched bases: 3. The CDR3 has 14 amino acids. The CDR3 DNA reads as TGTGCCAGCAGCTTAGGACAGGGCGGTCAGCCCCAGCATTTT. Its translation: CASSLGQGGQPQHF.

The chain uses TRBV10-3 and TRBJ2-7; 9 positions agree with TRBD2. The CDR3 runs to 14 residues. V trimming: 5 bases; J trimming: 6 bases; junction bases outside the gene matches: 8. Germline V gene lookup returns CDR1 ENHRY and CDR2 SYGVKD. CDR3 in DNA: TGTGCCATCAGTCCGACTAGCGGTAGGCCCGAGCAGTACTTC. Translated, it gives CAISPTSGRPEQYF.

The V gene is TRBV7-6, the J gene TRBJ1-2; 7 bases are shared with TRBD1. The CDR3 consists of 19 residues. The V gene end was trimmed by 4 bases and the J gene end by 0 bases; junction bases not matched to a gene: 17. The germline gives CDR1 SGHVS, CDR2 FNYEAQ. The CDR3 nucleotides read TGTGCCAGCAGCTCCTCCCCAGGGACAGTACTCTCAGCTAACTATGGCTACACCTTC. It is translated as CASSSSPGTVLSANYGYTF.

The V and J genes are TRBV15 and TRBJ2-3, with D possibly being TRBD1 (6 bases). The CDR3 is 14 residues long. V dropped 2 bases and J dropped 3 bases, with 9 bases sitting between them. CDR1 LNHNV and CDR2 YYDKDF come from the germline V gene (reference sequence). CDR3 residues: CATSRTGRTDTQYF. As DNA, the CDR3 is TGTGCCACCAGCAGAACAGGGCGGACAGATACGCAGTATTTT.

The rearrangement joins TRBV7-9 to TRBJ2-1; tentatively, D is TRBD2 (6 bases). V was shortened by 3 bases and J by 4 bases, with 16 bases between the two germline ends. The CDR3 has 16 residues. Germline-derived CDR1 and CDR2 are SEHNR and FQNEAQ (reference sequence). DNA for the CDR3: TGTGCCAGCAGCTTTGTAGGAGCGGGCCCTTACAATGAGCAGTTCTTC. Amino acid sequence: CASSFVGAGPYNEQFF.

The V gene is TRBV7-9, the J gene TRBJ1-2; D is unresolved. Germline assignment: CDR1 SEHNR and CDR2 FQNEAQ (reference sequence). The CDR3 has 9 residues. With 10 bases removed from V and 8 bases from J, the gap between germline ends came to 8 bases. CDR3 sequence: CATSGGYTF. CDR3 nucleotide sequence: TGTGCCACCTCGGGGGGCTACACCTTC.